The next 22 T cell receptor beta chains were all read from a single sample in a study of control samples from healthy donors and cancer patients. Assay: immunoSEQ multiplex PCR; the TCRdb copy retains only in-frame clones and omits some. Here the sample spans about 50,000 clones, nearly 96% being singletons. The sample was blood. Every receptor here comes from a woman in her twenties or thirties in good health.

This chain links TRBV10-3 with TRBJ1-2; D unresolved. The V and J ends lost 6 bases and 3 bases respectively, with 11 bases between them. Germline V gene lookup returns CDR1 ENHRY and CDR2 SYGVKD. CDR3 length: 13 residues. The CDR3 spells CAISQDGDYGYTF. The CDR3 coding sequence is TGTGCCATCAGCCAGGACGGAGACTATGGCTACACCTTC.

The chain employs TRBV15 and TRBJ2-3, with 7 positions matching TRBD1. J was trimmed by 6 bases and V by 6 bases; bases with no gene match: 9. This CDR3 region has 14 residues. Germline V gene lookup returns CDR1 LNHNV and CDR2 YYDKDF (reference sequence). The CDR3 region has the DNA TGTGCCACCAGTTCTCAGACAGGGTGGGATACGCAGTATTTT. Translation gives CATSSQTGWDTQYF. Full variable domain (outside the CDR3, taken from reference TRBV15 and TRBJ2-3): DAMVIQNPRYQVTQFGKPVTLSCSQTLNHNVMYWYQQKSSQAPKLLFHYYDKDFNNEADTPDNFQSRRPNTSFCFLDIRSPGLGDTAMYLCATSSQTGWDTQYFGPGTRLTVL.

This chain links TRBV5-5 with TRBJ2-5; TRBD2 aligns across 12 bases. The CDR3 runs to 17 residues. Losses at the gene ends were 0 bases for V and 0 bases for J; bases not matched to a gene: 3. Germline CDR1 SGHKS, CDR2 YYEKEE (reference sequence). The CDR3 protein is CASSLEGTSGYQETQYF. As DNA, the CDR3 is TGTGCCAGCAGCTTGGAGGGGACTAGCGGGTACCAAGAGACCCAGTACTTC.

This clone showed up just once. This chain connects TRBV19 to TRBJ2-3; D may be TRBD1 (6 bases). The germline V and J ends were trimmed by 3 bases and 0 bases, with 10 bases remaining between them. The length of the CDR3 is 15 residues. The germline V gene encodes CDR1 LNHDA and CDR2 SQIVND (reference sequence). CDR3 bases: TGTGCCAGTAGTATTTGGACAGCTAGCACAGATACGCAGTATTTT. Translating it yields CASSIWTASTDTQYF.

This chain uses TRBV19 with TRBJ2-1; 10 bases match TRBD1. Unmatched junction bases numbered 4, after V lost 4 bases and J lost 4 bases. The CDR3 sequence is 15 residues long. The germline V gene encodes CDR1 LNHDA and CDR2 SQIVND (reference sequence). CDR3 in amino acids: CASSTGTGVYNEQFF. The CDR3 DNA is TGTGCCAGTAGTACCGGGACAGGGGTATACAATGAGCAGTTCTTC. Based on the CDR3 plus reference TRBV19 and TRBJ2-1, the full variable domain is DGGITQSPKYLFRKEGQNVTLSCEQNLNHDAMYWYRQDPGQGLRLIYYSQIVNDFQKGDIAEGYSVSREKKESFPLTVTSAQKNPTAFYLCASSTGTGVYNEQFFGPGTRLTVL.

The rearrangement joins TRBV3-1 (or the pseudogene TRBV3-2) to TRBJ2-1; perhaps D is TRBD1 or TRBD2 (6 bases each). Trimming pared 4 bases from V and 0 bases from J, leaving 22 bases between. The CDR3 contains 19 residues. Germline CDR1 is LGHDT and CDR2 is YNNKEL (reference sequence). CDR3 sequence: CASSPQGSPGLSSYNEQFF. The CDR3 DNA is TGTGCCAGCAGCCCACAGGGATCTCCGGGACTTAGCTCCTACAATGAGCAGTTCTTC.

This CDR3 is CASSQGNQPQHF. The DNA for the CDR3 is TGTGCCAGCAGCCAGGGGAATCAGCCCCAGCATTTT. The chain uses TRBV4-2 and TRBJ1-5, with D unresolved. The CDR3 runs 12 residues. The germline V gene encodes CDR1 LGHNA and CDR2 YNFKEQ. The V and J ends lost 3 bases and 4 bases respectively, with 4 bases between them.

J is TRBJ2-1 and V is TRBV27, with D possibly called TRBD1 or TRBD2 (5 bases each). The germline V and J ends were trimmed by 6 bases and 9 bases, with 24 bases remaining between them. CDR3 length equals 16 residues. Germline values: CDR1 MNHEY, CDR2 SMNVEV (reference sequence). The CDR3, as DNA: TGTGCCAGCAGCCCCTTGGGCGACGTGGTGAGGGGTGAGCAGTTCTTC. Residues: CASSPLGDVVRGEQFF.

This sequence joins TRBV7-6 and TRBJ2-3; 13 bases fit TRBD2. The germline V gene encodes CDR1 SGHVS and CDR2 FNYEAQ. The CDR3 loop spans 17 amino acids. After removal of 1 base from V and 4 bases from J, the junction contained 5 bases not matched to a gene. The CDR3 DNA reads TGTGCCAGCAGCTTAGGGACTAGCGGGAGTTGGGCAGATACGCAGTATTTT. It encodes CASSLGTSGSWADTQYF.

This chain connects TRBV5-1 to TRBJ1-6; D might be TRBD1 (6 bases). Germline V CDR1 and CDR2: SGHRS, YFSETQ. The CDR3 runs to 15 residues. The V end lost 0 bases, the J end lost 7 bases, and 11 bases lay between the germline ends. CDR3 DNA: TGCGCCAGCAGCTTGGGGACAGCGACCAATTCACCCCTCCACTTT. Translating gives CASSLGTATNSPLHF.

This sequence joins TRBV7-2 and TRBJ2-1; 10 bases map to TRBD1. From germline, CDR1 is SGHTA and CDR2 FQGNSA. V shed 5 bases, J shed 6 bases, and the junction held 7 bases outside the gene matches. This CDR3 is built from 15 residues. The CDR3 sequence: CASSDDRGRSNEQFF. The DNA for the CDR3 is TGTGCCAGCAGCGACGACAGGGGGCGTTCCAATGAGCAGTTCTTC.

Written as DNA, the CDR3 is TGCAGTGCTAGTGGGGGGGCGTGGGGCCACACCTTC. Residues: CSASGGAWGHTF. The genes are TRBV20-1 and TRBJ1-2; possibly TRBD1 for D (6 bases). The CDR3 has 12 residues. CDR1 is DFQATT, CDR2 SNEGSKA, per germline (reference sequence). Trimming stripped 3 bases from V and 12 bases from J, with 17 bases between.

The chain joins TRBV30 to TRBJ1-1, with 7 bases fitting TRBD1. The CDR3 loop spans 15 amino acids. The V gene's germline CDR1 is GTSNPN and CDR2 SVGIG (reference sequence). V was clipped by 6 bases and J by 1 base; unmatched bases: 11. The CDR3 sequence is CACSWDSLWNTEAFF. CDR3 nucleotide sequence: TGTGCCTGTAGCTGGGACAGCCTTTGGAACACTGAAGCTTTCTTT.

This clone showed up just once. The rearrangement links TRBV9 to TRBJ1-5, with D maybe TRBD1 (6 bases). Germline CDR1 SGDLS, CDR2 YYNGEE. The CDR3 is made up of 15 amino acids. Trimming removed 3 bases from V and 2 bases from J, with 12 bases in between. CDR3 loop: CASSAGTSGNQPQHF. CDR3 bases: TGTGCCAGCAGCGCGGGGACATCCGGCAATCAGCCCCAGCATTTT.

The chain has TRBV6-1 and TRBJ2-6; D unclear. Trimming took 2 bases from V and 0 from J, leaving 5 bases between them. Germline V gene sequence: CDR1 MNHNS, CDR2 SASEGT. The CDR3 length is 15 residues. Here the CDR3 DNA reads TGTGCCAGCAGTGAAAGACACTCTGGGGCCAACGTCCTGACTTTC. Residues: CASSERHSGANVLTF.

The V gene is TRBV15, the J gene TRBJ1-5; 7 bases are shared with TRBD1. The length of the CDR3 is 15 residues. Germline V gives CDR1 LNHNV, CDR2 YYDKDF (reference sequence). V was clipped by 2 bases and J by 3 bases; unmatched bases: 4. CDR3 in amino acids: CATSRRDRVNQPQHF. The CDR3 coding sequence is TGTGCCACCAGCAGAAGGGACAGAGTCAATCAGCCCCAGCATTTT.

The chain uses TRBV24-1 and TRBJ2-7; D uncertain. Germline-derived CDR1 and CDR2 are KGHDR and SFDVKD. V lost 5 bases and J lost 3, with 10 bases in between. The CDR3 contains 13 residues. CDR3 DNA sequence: TGTGCCACCAGTGGTTCAGACATCTACGAGCAGTACTTC. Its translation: CATSGSDIYEQYF.

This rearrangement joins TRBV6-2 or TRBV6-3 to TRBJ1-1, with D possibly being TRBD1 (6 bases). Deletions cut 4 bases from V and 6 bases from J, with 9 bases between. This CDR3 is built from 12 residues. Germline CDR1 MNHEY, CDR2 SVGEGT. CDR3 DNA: TGTGCCAGCAGTTGGGACACCTCTGAAGCTTTCTTT. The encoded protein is CASSWDTSEAFF.

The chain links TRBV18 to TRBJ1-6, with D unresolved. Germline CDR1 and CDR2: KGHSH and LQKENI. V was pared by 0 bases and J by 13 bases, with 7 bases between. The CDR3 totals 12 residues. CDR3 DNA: TGTGCCAGCTCACCACCGCGGGAGCCCCTCCACTTT. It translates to CASSPPREPLHF. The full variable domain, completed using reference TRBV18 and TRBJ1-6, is NAGVMQNPRHLVRRRGQEARLRCSPMKGHSHVYWYRQLPEEGLKFMVYLQKENIIDESGMPKERFSAEFPKEGPSILRIQQVVRGDSAAYFCASSPPREPLHFGNGTRLTVT.

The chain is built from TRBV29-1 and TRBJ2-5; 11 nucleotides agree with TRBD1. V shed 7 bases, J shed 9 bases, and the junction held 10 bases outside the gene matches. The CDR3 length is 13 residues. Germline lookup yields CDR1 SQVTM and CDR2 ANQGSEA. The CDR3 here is CSAGQGAPGAQYF. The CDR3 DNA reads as TGCAGCGCAGGACAGGGGGCCCCGGGGGCCCAGTACTTC. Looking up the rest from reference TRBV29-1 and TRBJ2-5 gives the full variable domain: SAVISQKPSRDICQRGTSLTIQCQVDSQVTMMFWYRQQPGQSLTLIATANQGSEATYESGFVIDKFPISRPNLTFSTLTVSNMSPEDSSIYLCSAGQGAPGAQYFGPGTRLLVL.

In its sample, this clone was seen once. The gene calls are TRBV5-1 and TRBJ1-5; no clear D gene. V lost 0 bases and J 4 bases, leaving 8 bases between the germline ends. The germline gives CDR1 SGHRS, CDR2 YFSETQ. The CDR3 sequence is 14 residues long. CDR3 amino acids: CASSLEGGNQPQHF. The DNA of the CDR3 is TGCGCCAGCAGCTTGGAGGGAGGGAATCAGCCCCAGCATTTT.

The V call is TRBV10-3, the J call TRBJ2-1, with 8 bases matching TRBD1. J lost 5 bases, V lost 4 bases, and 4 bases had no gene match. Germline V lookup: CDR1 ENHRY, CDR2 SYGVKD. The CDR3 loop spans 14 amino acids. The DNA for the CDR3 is TGTGCCATCAGTGTACAGGGGGGAAACAATGAGCAGTTCTTC. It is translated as CAISVQGGNNEQFF.